This T cell receptor (beta chain) appears in the sequencing data of a study of cytomegalovirus exposure and HLA in healthy donors. Whole-study context: Among roughly 180 million T cells, an earlier analysis found 117 million unique TCR beta sequences. Points from the study as a whole: As a later analysis showed, a missense DCLRE1C variant was linked to trimming of TCR beta V- and J-genes.

The sample holds a few counts of this clone. Antigen specificity is unknown. The PCR had 60 Vbeta and 13 Jbeta primers. TCRdb's copy holds only in-frame clones and misses some; the assay was immunoSEQ multiplex PCR. Here the sample spans around 180,000 clones, more than 60% being singletons. Sequenced input: PBMCs. The sequence was obtained from a woman in her thirties in good health and CMV-seropositive.

Here the CDR3 reads CASSSPELSGAQETQYF. The CDR3 region has the DNA TGTGCCAGCAGTTCTCCCGAACTTAGCGGGGCCCAAGAGACCCAGTACTTC. The chain uses TRBV27 and TRBJ2-5, with 8 bases identical to TRBD2. With V trimmed by 4 bases and J by 1 base, 11 bases remained unmatched. CDR3 length equals 17 residues. The germline CDR1 and CDR2 sequences are MNHEY and SMNVEV (reference sequence).